The 12 T cell receptor beta chains below all came from one sample that was sequenced in a study of T cell responses to AZD1222 COVID-19 vaccine. Generated by immunoSEQ multiplex PCR, the TCRdb table keeps only in-frame clones and is missing some. The sample lists about 130,000 clones; over 85% were seen once. Material: peripheral blood, obtained on day 0 of AZD1222 vaccination. The source is an adult in good health.

CDR3 sequence reads: CATREEETQYF. The CDR3 DNA sequence: TGTGCCACCAGGGAGGAAGAGACCCAGTACTTC. The rearrangement joins TRBV2 to TRBJ2-5, with D tentatively TRBD2 (6 bases). The germline gives CDR1 SNHLY, CDR2 FYNNEI. This CDR3 has 11 residues. The V end lost 10 bases, the J end lost 3 bases, and 9 bases lay between the germline ends. Full variable domain (missing parts from reference TRBV2 and TRBJ2-5): EPEVTQTPSHQVTQMGQEVILRCVPISNHLYFYWYRQILGQKVEFLVSFYNNEISEKSEIFDDQFSVERPDGSNFTLKIRSTKLEDSAMYFCATREEETQYFGPGTRLLVL.

The sample holds one count of this clone. The rearrangement links TRBV30 to TRBJ1-6; D might be TRBD1 (5 bases). V lost 0 bases and J lost 2, with 17 bases in between. Germline V gene data show CDR1 as GTSNPN and CDR2 as SVGIG (reference sequence). This CDR3 region has 18 residues. The CDR3, as DNA: TGTGCCTGGAGTGTTGGAATGTCTCGGGGCGCCTATAATTCACCCCTCCACTTT. It yields the protein CAWSVGMSRGAYNSPLHF.

V usage is TRBV6-1 and J usage is TRBJ1-1; TRBD1 matches 7 bases. The CDR3 sequence is 13 residues long. The V gene's germline CDR1 is MNHNS and CDR2 SASEGT. V shed 3 bases and J 11 bases; nucleotides not matched to a gene: 9. CDR3 residues: CASSDRRQGSAFF. CDR3 nucleotide sequence: TGTGCCAGCAGTGACCGCAGACAGGGATCGGCTTTCTTT.

The J gene is TRBJ1-2, the V gene TRBV6-2 or TRBV6-3; tentative D call: TRBD1 (6 bases). The CDR3 loop spans 14 amino acids. Germline V gene data show CDR1 as MNHEY and CDR2 as SVGEGT. V was pared by 5 bases and J by 4 bases, with 14 bases between. The CDR3 here is CASSTQGTGYGYTF. The CDR3 region has the DNA TGTGCCAGCAGTACTCAGGGGACGGGCTATGGCTACACCTTC.

The count of this clone is one. The chain is built from TRBV3-1 (or the pseudogene TRBV3-2) and TRBJ2-3; 7 bases match TRBD2. This CDR3 contains 15 residues. CDR1 is LGHDT, CDR2 YNNKEL, per germline (reference sequence). After removal of 4 bases from V and 6 bases from J, the junction contained 10 bases not matched to a gene. This CDR3 reads CASSRAAGFGDTQYF. DNA of the CDR3: TGTGCCAGCAGCCGGGCAGCGGGGTTCGGGGATACGCAGTATTTT.

This clone has just a few counts. This rearrangement joins TRBV10-3 to TRBJ1-2; D possibly corresponds to TRBD1 (5 bases). CDR1 is ENHRY and CDR2 is SYGVKD in the germline V gene. Between the trimmed V and J ends, which lost 0 bases and 7 bases, there was a span of 15 bases. CDR3 length equals 15 residues. The DNA for the CDR3 is TGTGCCATCAGTGAGTCGAGCAGGGAGGTTGGTGGCTACACCTTC. Translating gives CAISESSREVGGYTF.

This chain joins TRBV21-1 and TRBJ2-5; TRBD2 is the table's D call and was not checked against the DNA. TRBV21-1 corresponds to a pseudogene. This CDR3 spans 19 amino acids. For the CDR3, the DNA is TGTGCCAGCAGCAAAACTTCCCCTAGCGGGAGATTCAGTCTGGAGACCCAGTACTTC. This translates into CASSKTSPSGRFSLETQYF.

The V gene is TRBV19, the J gene TRBJ2-3; TRBD2 matches 9 bases. Germline CDR1 reads LNHDA; CDR2 reads SQIVND (reference sequence). The CDR3 consists of 17 residues. V gave up 4 bases and J gave up 3 bases; unmatched junction bases: 11. CDR3 nucleotides: TGTGCCAGTAGTAGAGTAGCTAGCGGGACTCAGACAGATACGCAGTATTTT. Translated: CASSRVASGTQTDTQYF.

CDR3 in DNA: TGTGCCAGCAGCCCTCAAGGATATAATCAGCCCCAGCATTTT. Encoded protein: CASSPQGYNQPQHF. This sequence joins TRBV14 and TRBJ1-5; D not resolved. V was pared by 4 bases and J by 4 bases, with 11 bases between. The CDR3 spans 14 residues. Germline values: CDR1 SGHDN, CDR2 FVKESK. The whole variable domain, remainder taken from reference TRBV14 and TRBJ1-5, is EAGVTQFPSHSVIEKGQTVTLRCDPISGHDNLYWYRRVMGKEIKFLLHFVKESKQDESGMPNNRFLAERTGGTYSTLKVQPAELEDSGVYFCASSPQGYNQPQHFGDGTRLSIL.

This CDR3 is CASSEDGYQPQHF. DNA of the CDR3: TGTGCCAGCAGTGAAGACGGCTATCAGCCCCAGCATTTT. The chain recombines TRBV2 with TRBJ1-5; unclear D gene. This CDR3 is 13 amino acids long. The germline V gene encodes CDR1 SNHLY and CDR2 FYNNEI. V was shortened by 1 base and J by 5 bases, with 6 bases between the two germline ends.

This clone occurred a few times. V is TRBV18 and J is TRBJ2-1; 14 positions agree with TRBD2. CDR3 length: 15 amino acids. Germline assignment: CDR1 KGHSH and CDR2 LQKENI. V gave up 4 bases and J gave up 6 bases; unmatched junction bases: 2. CDR3 loop: CASSQTSGGANEQFF. Here the CDR3 DNA reads TGTGCCAGCTCACAGACTAGCGGGGGGGCCAATGAGCAGTTCTTC.

The CDR3 loop reads CASSLDQGGYTF. DNA of the CDR3: TGTGCCAGCAGCTTAGACCAGGGGGGCTACACCTTC. This chain joins TRBV7-2 and TRBJ1-2; TRBD1 might be the D (6 bases). Germline loops: CDR1 SGHTA, CDR2 FQGNSA. The CDR3 sequence is 12 residues long. V gave up 1 base and J gave up 8 bases, with 8 bases separating them.